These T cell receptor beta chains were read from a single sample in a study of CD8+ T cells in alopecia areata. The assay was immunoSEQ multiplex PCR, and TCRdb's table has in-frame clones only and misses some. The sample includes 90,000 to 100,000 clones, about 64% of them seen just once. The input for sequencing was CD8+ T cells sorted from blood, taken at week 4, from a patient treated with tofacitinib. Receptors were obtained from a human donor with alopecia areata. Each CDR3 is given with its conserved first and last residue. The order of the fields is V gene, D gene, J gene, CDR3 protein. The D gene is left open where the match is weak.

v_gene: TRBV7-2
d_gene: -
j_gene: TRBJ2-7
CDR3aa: CASSLGGAAYEQYF

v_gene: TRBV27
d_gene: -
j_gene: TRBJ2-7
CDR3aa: CASSLRGIYEQYF

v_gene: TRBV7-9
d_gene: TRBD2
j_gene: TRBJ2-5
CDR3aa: CASSLARGALEETQYF

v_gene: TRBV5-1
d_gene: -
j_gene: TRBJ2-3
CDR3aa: CASSLGPQFVDTQYF

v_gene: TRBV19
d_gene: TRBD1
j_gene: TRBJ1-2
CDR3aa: CASSKTGTGAHGYTF

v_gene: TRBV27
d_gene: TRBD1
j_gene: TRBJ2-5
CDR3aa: CASSKGTGRETQYF

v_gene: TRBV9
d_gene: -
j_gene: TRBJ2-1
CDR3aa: CASSVGGLPADEQFF

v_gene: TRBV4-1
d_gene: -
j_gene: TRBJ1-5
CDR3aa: CASSQAWGQSNQPQHF

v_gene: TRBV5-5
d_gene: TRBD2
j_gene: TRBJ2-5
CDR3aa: CASSSQTAGAAETQYF

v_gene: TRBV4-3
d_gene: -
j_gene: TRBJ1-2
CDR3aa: CASSLLQGKKYGYTF

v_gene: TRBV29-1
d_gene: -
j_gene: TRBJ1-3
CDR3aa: CSVLSYRDEGRRNTIYF

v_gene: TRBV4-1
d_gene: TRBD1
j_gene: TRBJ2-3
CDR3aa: CASSQTWPGQGTDTQYF

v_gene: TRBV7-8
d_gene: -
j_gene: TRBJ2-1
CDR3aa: CASSLMHRKDEQFF

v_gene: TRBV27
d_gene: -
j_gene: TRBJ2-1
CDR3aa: CASSLRNSNEQFF

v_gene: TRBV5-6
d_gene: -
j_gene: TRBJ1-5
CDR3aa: CASSLGAQLSNQPQHF

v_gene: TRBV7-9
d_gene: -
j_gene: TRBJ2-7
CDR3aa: CASSPVGRGYEQYF

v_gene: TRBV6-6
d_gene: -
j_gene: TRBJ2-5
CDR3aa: CASSDDRTGKETQYF

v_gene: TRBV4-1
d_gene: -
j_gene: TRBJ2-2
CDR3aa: CASSRHGTGELFF

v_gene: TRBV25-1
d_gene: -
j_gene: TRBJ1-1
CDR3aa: CASSEGTTEAFF